These 10 T cell receptor beta chains came from one sample sequenced in a study of cytomegalovirus exposure and HLA in healthy donors. Researchers ran the PCR with 60 Vbeta and 13 Jbeta primers. The protocol was immunoSEQ multiplex PCR, while the TCRdb copy is restricted to in-frame clones and leaves out a portion. The data contain under 200,000 clones, 60% to 80% of them seen just once; the ten biggest clones take up roughly 8.2%. Sequenced: PBMCs. All receptors come from a woman in her thirties or forties in good health and CMV-seropositive.

This clone appeared a few times. CDR3 coding DNA: TGCGCCAGCAGCCCGCCTGGACAGTTAGGAGAAAAACTGTTTTTT. Translating it yields CASSPPGQLGEKLFF. The chain has TRBV5-1 and TRBJ1-4; D might be TRBD1 (6 bases). Germline V CDR1 and CDR2: SGHRS, YFSETQ. The CDR3 covers 15 residues. The ends were cut back, 4 bases at V and 8 bases at J, with 18 bases in the middle.

The genes are TRBV5-1 and TRBJ2-7; a weak D match, TRBD2 (6 bases). V lost 8 bases, J lost 2 bases, and 11 bases lay in between. The CDR3 runs to 12 residues. Germline V CDR1 and CDR2: SGHRS, YFSETQ. The CDR3, as DNA: TGCGCCAGTTGGGGACTCCCCTACGAGCAGTACTTC. Its protein is CASWGLPYEQYF.

In DNA, the CDR3 is TGTGCCAGCAGCTTTTCCCTAGCGGGAGAGAATGAGCAGTTCTTC. Translated: CASSFSLAGENEQFF. The chain has TRBV7-2 and TRBJ2-1, with 10 bases aligning to TRBD2. The CDR3 loop spans 15 amino acids. Germline trimming cut 3 bases from V and 7 bases from J; bases unmatched to any gene: 6. Per germline, CDR1 SGHTA and CDR2 FQGNSA.

The J gene is TRBJ2-2, the V gene TRBV7-9, with a possible D match to TRBD2 (6 bases). V was shortened by 3 bases and J by 7 bases, with 15 bases between the two germline ends. Germline V gene sequence: CDR1 SEHNR, CDR2 FQNEAQ (reference sequence). CDR3 length equals 15 residues. As DNA, the CDR3 is TGTGCCAGCAGCTTTGGGGGGAATAAAGGCGGGGAGCTGTTTTTT. It is translated as CASSFGGNKGGELFF.

This clone came up a few times. The rearrangement links TRBV7-3 to TRBJ1-2, with a possible D match to TRBD1 (5 bases). The CDR3 has 15 residues. Per the germline V gene, CDR1 is SGHTA and CDR2 is FQGTGA. The ends were cut back, 2 bases at V and 3 bases at J, with 13 bases in the middle. The CDR3 region is CASSLFPGKDYGYTF. CDR3 DNA sequence: TGTGCCAGCAGCTTATTCCCAGGGAAGGACTATGGCTACACCTTC.

The chain combines TRBV27 with TRBJ2-1; TRBD2 matches at 8 bases. V shed 6 bases and J 6 bases; nucleotides not matched to a gene: 7. The CDR3 totals 14 residues. CDR1 and CDR2 (germline): MNHEY, SMNVEV (reference sequence). The CDR3 is CASSGLAPSNEQFF. As DNA, the CDR3 is TGTGCCAGCAGCGGACTAGCCCCTAGCAATGAGCAGTTCTTC.

The rearrangement joins TRBV20-1 to TRBJ1-2; D is unclear. Germline V gives CDR1 DFQATT, CDR2 SNEGSKA (reference sequence). The CDR3 has 10 amino acids. Trimming pared 4 bases from V and 2 bases from J, leaving 2 bases between. DNA of the CDR3: TGCAGTGCTACAAACTATGGCTACACCTTC. It translates to CSATNYGYTF.

This clone appeared a few times. V is TRBV10-2 and J is TRBJ2-1; 12 positions agree with TRBD2. Germline loops: CDR1 WSHSY, CDR2 SAAADI. The V gene end was trimmed by 2 bases and the J gene end by 0 bases; junction bases not matched to a gene: 11. The length of the CDR3 is 20 residues. Here the CDR3 DNA reads TGCGCCAGCAGTGAGCTTCCAGGACTAGCGGGACTAAGCTCCTACAATGAGCAGTTCTTC. Translation: CASSELPGLAGLSSYNEQFF.

V and J are TRBV28 and TRBJ1-5; weak D call: TRBD1 (6 bases). CDR3 length equals 14 residues. Germline V gene sequence: CDR1 MDHEN, CDR2 SYDVKM. V was trimmed by 1 base and J by 6 bases, leaving 10 bases between them. This CDR3 is CASSLSGVGQPQHF. The CDR3 DNA sequence: TGTGCCAGCAGTTTATCAGGGGTGGGTCAGCCCCAGCATTTT.

The gene calls are TRBV10-3 and TRBJ2-3; 8 nucleotides align to TRBD2. V was clipped by 6 bases and J by 5 bases; unmatched bases: 10. The germline gives CDR1 ENHRY, CDR2 SYGVKD. The length of the CDR3 is 15 residues. CDR3 sequence reads: CAIRGGSGALDTQYF. CDR3 in DNA: TGTGCCATCAGAGGGGGTAGCGGGGCTCTAGATACGCAGTATTTT.